Each of the 14 T cell receptor beta chains below was sequenced from the same sample in a study of T cells in Graves' hyperthyroidism and ophthalmopathy. TCR beta CDR3 regions were amplified from RNA transcripts. The HTBI primer set served for first-round RT-PCR of the TCR CDR3. TCRdb reanalysed the multiplex PCR reads using MiXCR and keeps one entry per CDR3 protein. The repertoire consists of hundreds of thousands of distinct CDR3 sequences, with 18% occurring once and the leading ten covering over 15%. Sequencing used blood. Receptor source: a woman aged 45-65 years with Graves' hyperthyroidism that later progressed to Graves' ophthalmopathy.

At least ten counts were recorded for this clonotype. The chain combines TRBV20-1 with TRBJ2-7; a weak D match, TRBD2 (6 bases). V was trimmed by 1 base and J by 6 bases, leaving 19 bases between them. CDR1 DFQATT and CDR2 SNEGSKA come from the germline V gene (reference sequence). The CDR3 length is 15 residues. The CDR3 coding sequence is TGCAGTGCTAGAGCTGACGGGGGTTTCCCTCTCGAGCAGTACTTC. It translates to CSARADGGFPLEQYF.

This clonotype came up many times. The CDR3 is CATKTDRGTLYQETQYF. The CDR3 DNA reads TGTGCCACCAAAACCGACAGGGGGACCTTGTACCAAGAGACCCAGTACTTC. The chain uses TRBV3-1 and TRBJ2-5, with 9 bases aligning to TRBD1. CDR1 LGHDT and CDR2 YNNKEL come from the germline V gene (reference sequence). V shed 10 bases, J shed 0 bases, and the junction held 15 bases outside the gene matches. The CDR3 has 17 amino acids.

This chain joins TRBV13 and TRBJ1-2; perhaps TRBD1 as D (6 bases). Germline V gives CDR1 PRHDT, CDR2 FYEKMQ (reference sequence). The V end lost 2 bases, the J end lost 2 bases, and 15 bases lay between the germline ends. The CDR3 extends over 16 amino acids. DNA for the CDR3: TGTGCCAGCAGCTTACCTCACAGGGATTCGAACTATGGCTACACCTTC. This translates into CASSLPHRDSNYGYTF.

In its sample, this clonotype was seen many times. The V gene is TRBV6-1, the J gene TRBJ2-2; 9 bases match TRBD1. Germline trimming cut 6 bases from V and 2 bases from J; bases unmatched to any gene: 7. CDR3 size: 16 residues. The V gene's germline CDR1 is MNHNS and CDR2 SASEGT. The CDR3 loop is CASSEGTGLNTGELFF. The CDR3 coding sequence is TGTGCCAGCAGCGAGGGGACAGGGTTAAACACCGGGGAGCTGTTTTTT.

The CDR3 reads CASSDDRELFYGYTF. In nucleotides, the CDR3 is TGTGCCAGCAGTGACGACAGGGAGCTATTCTATGGCTACACCTTC. The chain joins TRBV6-1 to TRBJ1-2; 7 nucleotides line up with TRBD1. The CDR3 has 15 amino acids. CDR1 is MNHNS, CDR2 SASEGT, per germline. Trimming at V came to 3 bases and at J to 4 bases, leaving 8 bases not matched to a gene.

The chain joins TRBV15 to TRBJ2-1, with 7 positions matching TRBD2. This CDR3 has 15 residues. J gave up 5 bases and V 6 bases, and 10 bases lay outside the gene matches. The germline CDR1 and CDR2 sequences are LNHNV and YYDKDF (reference sequence). The CDR3 loop reads CATSSQSGADNEQFF. The CDR3 coding sequence is TGTGCCACCAGTAGCCAAAGCGGGGCCGACAATGAGCAGTTCTTC.

This clonotype was detected many times. The chain links TRBV7-9 to TRBJ1-1; TRBD1 might be the D (5 bases). Between the trimmed V and J ends, which lost 4 bases and 5 bases, there was a span of 17 bases. The CDR3 loop spans 15 amino acids. Germline CDR1 is SEHNR and CDR2 is FQNEAQ (reference sequence). The CDR3, as DNA: TGTGCCAGCAGCTCGAGACAGAGCGCGTGGACTGAAGCTTTCTTT. It encodes CASSSRQSAWTEAFF.

This clonotype appeared many times. V and J are TRBV4-1 and TRBJ1-3; D unresolved. The CDR3 has 12 amino acids. The germline V gene has CDR1 MGHRA and CDR2 YSYEKL. V lost 6 bases and J 2 bases, leaving 5 bases between the germline ends. The CDR3 sequence: CASSRPGNTIYF. The CDR3, as DNA: TGCGCCAGCAGTAGGCCTGGAAACACCATATATTTT.

Of note for this clonotype: A read error may be the cause here, since a much bigger clone is one base away. The chain couples TRBV20-1 to TRBJ2-7; no reliable D call. Trimming took off 0 bases at V and 1 base at J, with 10 bases between the two ends. The CDR3 length is 14 residues. CDR1 is DFQATT, CDR2 SNEGSKA, per germline (reference sequence). Here the CDR3 reads CSARDSALSYEQYF. CDR3 nucleotides: TGCAGTGCTAGAGATTCGGCCCTGTCCTACGAGCAGTACTTC.

This chain links TRBV24-1 with TRBJ1-4; maybe TRBD1 (6 bases). CDR1 KGHDR and CDR2 SFDVKD come from the germline V gene. V lost 9 bases and J 3 bases, leaving 10 bases between the germline ends. The length of the CDR3 is 13 residues. Here the CDR3 DNA reads TGTGCCACCCTGGACAGTTCTAATGAAAAACTGTTTTTT. It encodes CATLDSSNEKLFF.

This clonotype has ten or more counts. V and J are TRBV18 and TRBJ1-5; no reliable D call. V was shortened by 3 bases and J by 1 base, with 10 bases between the two germline ends. Germline V lookup: CDR1 KGHSH, CDR2 LQKENI. This CDR3 spans 15 amino acids. CDR3 amino acids: CASSPPDYSNQPQHF. CDR3 in DNA: TGTGCCAGCTCACCCCCGGACTACAGCAATCAGCCCCAGCATTTT.

This clonotype occurred a few times. The chain links TRBV2 to TRBJ2-6; tentatively, D is TRBD1 (5 bases). The CDR3 totals 14 residues. The V gene's germline CDR1 is SNHLY and CDR2 FYNNEI. CDR3 loop: CAVPGKSGANVLTF. In DNA, the CDR3 is TGTGCAGTCCCAGGGAAATCTGGGGCCAACGTCCTGACTTTC.

This clonotype showed up many times. The chain is built from TRBV11-1 and TRBJ2-3; D possibly corresponds to TRBD2 (6 bases). The CDR3 has 13 residues. Deletions cut 6 bases from V and 9 bases from J, with 16 bases between. CDR1 SGHAT and CDR2 FQDESV come from the germline V gene (reference sequence). The chain's CDR3 is CASSSDPEGTQYF. The CDR3 nucleotides read TGTGCCAGCAGTTCCGACCCGGAGGGCACGCAGTATTTT.

This clonotype was detected many times. The chain combines TRBV28 with TRBJ1-1; no firm D call. CDR1 MDHEN and CDR2 SYDVKM come from the germline V gene. This CDR3 is 12 amino acids long. V lost 11 bases to trimming and J lost 5 bases, with 15 bases between them. CDR3 in DNA: TGTGCCTACGGACCGAGGAGAACTGAAGCTTTCTTT. It is translated as CAYGPRRTEAFF.